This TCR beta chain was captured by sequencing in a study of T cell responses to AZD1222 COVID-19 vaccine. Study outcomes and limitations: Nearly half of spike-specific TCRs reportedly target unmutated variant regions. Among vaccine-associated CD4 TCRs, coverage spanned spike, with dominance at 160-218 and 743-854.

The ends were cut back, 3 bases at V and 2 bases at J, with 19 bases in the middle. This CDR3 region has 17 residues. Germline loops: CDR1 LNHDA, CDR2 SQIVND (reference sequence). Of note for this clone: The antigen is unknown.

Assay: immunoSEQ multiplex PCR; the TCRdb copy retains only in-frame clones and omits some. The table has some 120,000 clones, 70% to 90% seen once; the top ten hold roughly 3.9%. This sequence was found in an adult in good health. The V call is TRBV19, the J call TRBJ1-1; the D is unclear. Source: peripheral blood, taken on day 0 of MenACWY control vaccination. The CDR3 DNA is TGTGCCAGTAGTATCGAAGGCGGAATCGGGGTAAACACTGAAGCTTTCTTT. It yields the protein CASSIEGGIGVNTEAFF.